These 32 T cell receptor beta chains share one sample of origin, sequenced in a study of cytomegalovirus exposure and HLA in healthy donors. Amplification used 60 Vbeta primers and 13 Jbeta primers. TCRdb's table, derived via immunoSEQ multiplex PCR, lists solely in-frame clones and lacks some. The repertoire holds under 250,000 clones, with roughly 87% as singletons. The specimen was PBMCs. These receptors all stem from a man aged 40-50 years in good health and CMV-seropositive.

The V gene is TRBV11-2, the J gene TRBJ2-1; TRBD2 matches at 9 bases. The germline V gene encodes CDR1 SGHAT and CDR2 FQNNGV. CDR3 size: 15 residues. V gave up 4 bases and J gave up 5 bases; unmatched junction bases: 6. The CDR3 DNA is TGTGCCAGCAGCTCCTTAGGCGGGAGGGACAATGAGCAGTTCTTC. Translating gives CASSSLGGRDNEQFF.

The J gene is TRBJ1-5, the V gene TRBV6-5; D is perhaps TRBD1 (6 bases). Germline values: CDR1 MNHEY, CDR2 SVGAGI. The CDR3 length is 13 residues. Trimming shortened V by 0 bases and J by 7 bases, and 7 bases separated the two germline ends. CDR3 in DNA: TGTGCCAGCAGTTACTCTACAGGGCAGCCCCAGCATTTT. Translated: CASSYSTGQPQHF.

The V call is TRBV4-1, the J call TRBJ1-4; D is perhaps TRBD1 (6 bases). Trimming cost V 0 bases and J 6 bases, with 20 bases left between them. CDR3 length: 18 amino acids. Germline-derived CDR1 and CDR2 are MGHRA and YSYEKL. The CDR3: CASSQDRGRGGPDEKLFF. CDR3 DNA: TGCGCCAGCAGCCAAGATAGGGGCCGGGGGGGGCCCGATGAAAAACTGTTTTTT.

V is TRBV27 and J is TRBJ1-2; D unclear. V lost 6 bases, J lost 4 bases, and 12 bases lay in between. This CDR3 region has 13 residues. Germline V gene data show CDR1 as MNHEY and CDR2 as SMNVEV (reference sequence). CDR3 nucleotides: TGTGCCAGCAGCTGGGCGCAGACCTATGGCTACACCTTC. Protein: CASSWAQTYGYTF.

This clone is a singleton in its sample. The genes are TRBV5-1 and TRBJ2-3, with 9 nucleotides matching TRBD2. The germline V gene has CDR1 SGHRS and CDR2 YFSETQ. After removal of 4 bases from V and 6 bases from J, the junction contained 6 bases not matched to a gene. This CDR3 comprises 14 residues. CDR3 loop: CASSRREGPDTQYF. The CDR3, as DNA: TGCGCCAGCAGCCGGCGGGAGGGCCCCGATACGCAGTATTTT.

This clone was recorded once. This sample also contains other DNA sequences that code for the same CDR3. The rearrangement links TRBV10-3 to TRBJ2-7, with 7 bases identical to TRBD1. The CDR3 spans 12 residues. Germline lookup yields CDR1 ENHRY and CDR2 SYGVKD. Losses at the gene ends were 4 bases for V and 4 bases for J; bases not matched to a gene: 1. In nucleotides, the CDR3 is TGTGCCATCAGTGGACAGGGATACGAGCAGTACTTC. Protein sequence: CAISGQGYEQYF.

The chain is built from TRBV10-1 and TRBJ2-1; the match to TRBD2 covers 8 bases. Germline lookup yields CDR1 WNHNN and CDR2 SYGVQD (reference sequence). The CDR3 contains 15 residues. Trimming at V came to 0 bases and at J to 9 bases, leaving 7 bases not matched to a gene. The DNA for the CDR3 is TGCGCCAGCAGTGAGTCCATCGGGAGGGCCTCTGAGCAGTTCTTC. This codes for CASSESIGRASEQFF.

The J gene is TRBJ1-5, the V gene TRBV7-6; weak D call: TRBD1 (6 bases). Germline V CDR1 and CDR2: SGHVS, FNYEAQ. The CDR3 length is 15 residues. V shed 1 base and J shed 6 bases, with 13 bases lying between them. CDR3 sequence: CASSLDVGAIQPQHF. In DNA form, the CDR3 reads TGTGCCAGCAGCTTAGATGTGGGGGCGATTCAGCCCCAGCATTTT.

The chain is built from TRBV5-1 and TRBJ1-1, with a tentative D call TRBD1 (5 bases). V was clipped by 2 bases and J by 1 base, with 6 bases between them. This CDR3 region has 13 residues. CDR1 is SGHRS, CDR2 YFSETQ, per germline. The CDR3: CASSFTGNTEAFF. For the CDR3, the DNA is TGCGCCAGCAGCTTTACAGGGAACACTGAAGCTTTCTTT. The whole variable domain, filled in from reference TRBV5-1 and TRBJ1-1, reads KAGVTQTPRYLIKTRGQQVTLSCSPISGHRSVSWYQQTPGQGLQFLFEYFSETQRNKGNFPGRFSGRQFSNSRSEMNVSTLELGDSALYLCASSFTGNTEAFFGQGTRLTVV.

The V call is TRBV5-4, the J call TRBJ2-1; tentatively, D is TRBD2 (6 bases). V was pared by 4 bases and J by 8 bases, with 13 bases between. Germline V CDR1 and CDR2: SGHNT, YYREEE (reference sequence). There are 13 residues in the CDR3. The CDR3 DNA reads TGTGCCAGCAGCCTCTCCGGGGGACATGAGCAGTTCTTC. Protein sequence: CASSLSGGHEQFF.

CDR3 loop: CASSAPGTSGTPKQFF. The CDR3 nucleotides read TGCGCCAGCAGTGCTCCCGGGACTAGCGGGACCCCCAAGCAGTTCTTC. This chain connects TRBV10-2 to TRBJ2-1, with 13 positions matching TRBD2. V was pared by 4 bases and J by 11 bases, with 11 bases of the junction left unmatched. CDR3 length: 16 residues. Per the germline V gene, CDR1 is WSHSY and CDR2 is SAAADI.

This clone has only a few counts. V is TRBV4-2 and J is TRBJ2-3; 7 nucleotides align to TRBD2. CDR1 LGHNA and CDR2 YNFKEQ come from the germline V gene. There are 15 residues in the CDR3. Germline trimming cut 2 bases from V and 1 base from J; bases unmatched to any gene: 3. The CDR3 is CASSQKRGGTDTQYF. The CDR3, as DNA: TGTGCCAGCAGCCAAAAACGGGGGGGCACAGATACGCAGTATTTT.

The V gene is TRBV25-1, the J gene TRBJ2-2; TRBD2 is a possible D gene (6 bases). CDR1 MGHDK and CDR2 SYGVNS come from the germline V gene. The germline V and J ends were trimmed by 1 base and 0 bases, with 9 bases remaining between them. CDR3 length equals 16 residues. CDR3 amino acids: CASSELGDSNTGELFF. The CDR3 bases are TGTGCCAGCAGTGAATTAGGGGACTCGAACACCGGGGAGCTGTTTTTT.

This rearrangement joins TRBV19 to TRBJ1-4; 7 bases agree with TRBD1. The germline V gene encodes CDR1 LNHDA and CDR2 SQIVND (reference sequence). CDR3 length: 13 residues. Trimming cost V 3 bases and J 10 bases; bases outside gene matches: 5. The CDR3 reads CASSIQGGGKLFF. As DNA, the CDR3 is TGTGCCAGTAGTATTCAGGGGGGAGGAAAACTGTTTTTT. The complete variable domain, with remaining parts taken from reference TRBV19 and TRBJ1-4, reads DGGITQSPKYLFRKEGQNVTLSCEQNLNHDAMYWYRQDPGQGLRLIYYSQIVNDFQKGDIAEGYSVSREKKESFPLTVTSAQKNPTAFYLCASSIQGGGKLFFGSGTQLSVL.

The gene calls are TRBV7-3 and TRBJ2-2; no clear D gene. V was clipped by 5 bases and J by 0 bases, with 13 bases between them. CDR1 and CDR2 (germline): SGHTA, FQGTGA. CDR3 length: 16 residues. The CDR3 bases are TGTGCCAGCAGCCCTCCTTTGAGCGCGAACACCGGGGAGCTGTTTTTT. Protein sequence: CASSPPLSANTGELFF.

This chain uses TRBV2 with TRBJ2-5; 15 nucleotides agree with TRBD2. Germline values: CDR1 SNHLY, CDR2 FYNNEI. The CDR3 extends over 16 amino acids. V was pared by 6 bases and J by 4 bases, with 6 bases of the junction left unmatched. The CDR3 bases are TGTGCCAGCAGCCGCGGACTAGCGGGAGGGGGAGAGACCCAGTACTTC. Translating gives CASSRGLAGGGETQYF.

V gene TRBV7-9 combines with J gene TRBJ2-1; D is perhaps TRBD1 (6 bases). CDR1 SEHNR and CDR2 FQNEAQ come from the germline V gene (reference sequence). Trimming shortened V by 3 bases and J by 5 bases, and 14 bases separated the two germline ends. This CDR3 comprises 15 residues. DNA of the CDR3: TGTGCCAGCAGCTTTCCCGGGACACAGAACAATGAGCAGTTCTTC. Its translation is CASSFPGTQNNEQFF.

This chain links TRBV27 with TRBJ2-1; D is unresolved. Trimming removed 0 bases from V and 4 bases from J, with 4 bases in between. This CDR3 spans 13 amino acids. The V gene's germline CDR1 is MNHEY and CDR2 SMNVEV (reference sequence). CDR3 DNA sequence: TGTGCCAGCAGTTTATCCGAGTACAATGAGCAGTTCTTC. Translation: CASSLSEYNEQFF.

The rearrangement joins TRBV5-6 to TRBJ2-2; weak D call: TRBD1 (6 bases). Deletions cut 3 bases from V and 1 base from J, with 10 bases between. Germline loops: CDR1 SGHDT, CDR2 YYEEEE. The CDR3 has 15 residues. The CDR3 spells CASSYPGQNTGELFF. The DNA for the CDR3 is TGTGCCAGCAGCTATCCGGGACAGAACACCGGGGAGCTGTTTTTT. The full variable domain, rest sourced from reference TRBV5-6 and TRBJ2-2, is DAGVTQSPTHLIKTRGQQVTLRCSPKSGHDTVSWYQQALGQGPQFIFQYYEEEERQRGNFPDRFSGHQFPNYSSELNVNALLLGDSALYLCASSYPGQNTGELFFGEGSRLTVL.

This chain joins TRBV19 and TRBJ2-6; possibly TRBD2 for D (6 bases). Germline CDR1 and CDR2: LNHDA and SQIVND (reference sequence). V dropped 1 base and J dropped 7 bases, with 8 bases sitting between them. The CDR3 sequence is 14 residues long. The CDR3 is CASSIVGGANVLTF. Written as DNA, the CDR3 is TGTGCCAGTAGTATAGTGGGGGGTGCCAACGTCCTGACTTTC.

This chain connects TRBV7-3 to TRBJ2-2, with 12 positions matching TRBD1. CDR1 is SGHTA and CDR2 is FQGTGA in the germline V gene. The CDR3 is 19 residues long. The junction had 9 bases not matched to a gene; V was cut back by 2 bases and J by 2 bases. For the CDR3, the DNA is TGTGCCAGCAGCTTATATGATTTGGGACAGGGGGCTAACACCGGGGAGCTGTTTTTT. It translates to CASSLYDLGQGANTGELFF.

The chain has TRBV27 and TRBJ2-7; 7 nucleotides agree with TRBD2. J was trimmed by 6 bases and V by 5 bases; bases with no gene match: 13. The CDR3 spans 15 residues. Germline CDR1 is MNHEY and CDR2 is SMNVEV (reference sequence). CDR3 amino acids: CASSPEAGTKAEQYV. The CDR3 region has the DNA TGTGCCAGCAGTCCCGAAGCCGGGACTAAGGCCGAGCAGTACGTC.

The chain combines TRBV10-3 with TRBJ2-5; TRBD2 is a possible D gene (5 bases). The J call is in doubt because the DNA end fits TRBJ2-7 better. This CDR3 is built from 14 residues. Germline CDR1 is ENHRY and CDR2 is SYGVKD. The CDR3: CAISPSKTNYEQYF. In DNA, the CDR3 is TGTGCCATCAGCCCTAGCAAAACGAACTACGAGCAGTACTTC.

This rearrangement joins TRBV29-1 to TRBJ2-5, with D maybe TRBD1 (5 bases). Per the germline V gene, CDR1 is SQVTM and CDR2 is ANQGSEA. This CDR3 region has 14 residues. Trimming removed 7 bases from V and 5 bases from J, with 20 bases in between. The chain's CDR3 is CSAPTQGFYETQYF. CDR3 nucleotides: TGCAGCGCGCCTACCCAGGGTTTTTACGAGACCCAGTACTTC.

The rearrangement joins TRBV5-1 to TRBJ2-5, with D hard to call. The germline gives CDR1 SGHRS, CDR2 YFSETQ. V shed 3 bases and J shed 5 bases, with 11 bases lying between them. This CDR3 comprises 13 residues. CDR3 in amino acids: CASSSAKRETQYF. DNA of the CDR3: TGCGCCAGCAGCTCCGCAAAGAGGGAGACCCAGTACTTC.

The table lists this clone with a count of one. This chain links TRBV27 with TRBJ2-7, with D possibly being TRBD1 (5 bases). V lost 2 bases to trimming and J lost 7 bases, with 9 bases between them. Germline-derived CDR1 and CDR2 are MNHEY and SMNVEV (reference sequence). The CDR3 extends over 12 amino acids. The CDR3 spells CASSLRGLEQYF. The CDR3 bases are TGTGCCAGCAGTTTAAGGGGCCTAGAGCAGTACTTC.

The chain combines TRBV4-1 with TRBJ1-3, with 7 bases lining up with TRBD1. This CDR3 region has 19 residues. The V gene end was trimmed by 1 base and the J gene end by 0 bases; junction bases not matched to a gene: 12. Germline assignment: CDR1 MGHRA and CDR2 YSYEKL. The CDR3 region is CASSQGIWDSPFSGNTIYF. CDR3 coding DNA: TGCGCCAGCAGCCAAGGGATCTGGGACAGTCCTTTCTCTGGAAACACCATATATTTT.

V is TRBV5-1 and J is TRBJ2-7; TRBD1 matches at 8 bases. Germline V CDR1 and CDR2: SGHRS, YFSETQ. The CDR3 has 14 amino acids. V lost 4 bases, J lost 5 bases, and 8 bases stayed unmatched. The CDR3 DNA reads TGCGCCAGCAGCCCCTGGCAGGGGGCCCACGAGCAGTACGTC. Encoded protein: CASSPWQGAHEQYV.

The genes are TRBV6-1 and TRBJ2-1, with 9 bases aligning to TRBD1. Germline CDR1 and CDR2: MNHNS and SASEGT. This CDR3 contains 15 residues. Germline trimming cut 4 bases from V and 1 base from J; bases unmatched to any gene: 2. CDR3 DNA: TGTGCCAGCAGTGTCGGGACAGGGTCCTACAATGAGCAGTTCTTC. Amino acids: CASSVGTGSYNEQFF.

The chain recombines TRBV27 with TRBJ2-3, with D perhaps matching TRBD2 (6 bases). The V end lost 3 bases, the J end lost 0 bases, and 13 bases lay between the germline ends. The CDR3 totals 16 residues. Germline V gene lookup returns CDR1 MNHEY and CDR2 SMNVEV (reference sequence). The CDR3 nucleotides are TGTGCCAGCAGTTTGCTCGTCCGGGGGAGCACAGATACGCAGTATTTT. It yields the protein CASSLLVRGSTDTQYF.

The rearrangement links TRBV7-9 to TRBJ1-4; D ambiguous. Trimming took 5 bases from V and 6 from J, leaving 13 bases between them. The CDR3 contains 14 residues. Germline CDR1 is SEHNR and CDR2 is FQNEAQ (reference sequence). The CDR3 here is CASSLEMADEKLFF. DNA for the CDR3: TGTGCCAGCAGCCTGGAGATGGCAGATGAAAAACTGTTTTTT.

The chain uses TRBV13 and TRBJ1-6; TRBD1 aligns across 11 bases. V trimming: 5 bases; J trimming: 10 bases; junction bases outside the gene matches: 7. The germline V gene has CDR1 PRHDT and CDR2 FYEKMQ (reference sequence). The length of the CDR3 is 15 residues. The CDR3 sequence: CASSAGQGVRSPLHF. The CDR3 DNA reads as TGTGCCAGCAGCGCGGGACAGGGGGTGAGATCACCCCTCCACTTT.